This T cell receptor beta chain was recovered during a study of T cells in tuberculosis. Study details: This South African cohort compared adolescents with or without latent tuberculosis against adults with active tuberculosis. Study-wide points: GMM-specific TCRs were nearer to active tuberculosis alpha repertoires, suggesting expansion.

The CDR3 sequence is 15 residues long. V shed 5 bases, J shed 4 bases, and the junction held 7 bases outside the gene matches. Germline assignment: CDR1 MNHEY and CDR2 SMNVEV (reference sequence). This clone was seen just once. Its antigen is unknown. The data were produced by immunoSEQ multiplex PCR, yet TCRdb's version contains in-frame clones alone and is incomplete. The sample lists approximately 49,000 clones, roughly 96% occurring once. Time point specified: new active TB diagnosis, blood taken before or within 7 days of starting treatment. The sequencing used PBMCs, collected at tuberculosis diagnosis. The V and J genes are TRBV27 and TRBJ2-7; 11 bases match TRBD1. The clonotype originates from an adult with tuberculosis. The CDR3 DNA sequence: TGTGCCAGCAGTCGATCAGGGACAGGGGGGTACGAGCAGTACTTC. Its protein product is CASSRSGTGGYEQYF.